This T cell receptor beta chain was obtained from a study of OX40 agonist ivuxolimab in advanced cancers. Study in general: Every 2 weeks, patients got intravenous ivuxolimab at one of six dose levels (0.01-10 mg/kg). Recorded diagnoses for dose-escalation patients were hepatocellular carcinoma, melanoma, renal cell or head and neck cancer.

Findings of the study overall: Blood T cells, both CD4+ and CD8+, expanded clonally by week 6 at 0.1 to 3.0 mg/kg. In CD8+ T cells, expanded clones were on average more numerous than in CD4+.

TCRdb's table, derived via immunoSEQ multiplex PCR, lists solely in-frame clones and lacks some. In the table there are about 61,000 clones, 92% of which are singletons. A word on this clone: Its antigen is currently unknown.

The germline V gene encodes CDR1 SGDLS and CDR2 YYNGEE. CDR3 length: 15 amino acids. V lost 0 bases to trimming and J lost 2 bases, with 10 bases between them. The J gene is TRBJ2-3, the V gene TRBV9; the D is unclear. Material: CD4+ or CD8+ T cells sorted from blood, obtained in a trial of the OX40 agonist ivuxolimab. This TCR derives from an adult with an advanced solid tumor such as melanoma, head and neck, liver or kidney cancer. The DNA for the CDR3 is TGTGCCAGCAGCGTAGTAACAGCCCCCACAGATACGCAGTATTTT. This encodes CASSVVTAPTDTQYF.